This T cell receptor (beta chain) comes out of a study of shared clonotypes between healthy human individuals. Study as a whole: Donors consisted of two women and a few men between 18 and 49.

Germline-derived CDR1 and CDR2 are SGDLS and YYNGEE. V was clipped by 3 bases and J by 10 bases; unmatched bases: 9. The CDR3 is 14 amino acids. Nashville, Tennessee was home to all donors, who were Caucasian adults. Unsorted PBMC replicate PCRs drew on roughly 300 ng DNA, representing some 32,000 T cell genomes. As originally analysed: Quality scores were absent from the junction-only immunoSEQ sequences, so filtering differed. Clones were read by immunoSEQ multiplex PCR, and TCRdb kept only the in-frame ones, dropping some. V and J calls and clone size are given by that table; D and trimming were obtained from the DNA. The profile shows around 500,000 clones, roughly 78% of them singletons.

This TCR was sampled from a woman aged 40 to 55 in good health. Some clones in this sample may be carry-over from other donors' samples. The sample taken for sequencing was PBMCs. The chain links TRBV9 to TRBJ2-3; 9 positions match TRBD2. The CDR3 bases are TGTGCCAGCAGCGCTCGACTAGCGGCCGGCCCGCAGTATTTT. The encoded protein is CASSARLAAGPQYF.